What follows are 4 T cell receptor beta chains derived from one specimen sequenced in a study of B cell selection in AIRE deficiency. Method: immunoSEQ multiplex PCR; TCRdb's copy keeps in-frame clones and lacks some. The sample includes around 26,000 clones, roughly 90% of them seen just once. The regulatory T cell sort gate was CD4+CD25hiCD127low/negative. Sequences were obtained from CD4+CD25+ Tregs sorted from PBMCs. The receptors stem from a human donor in good health.

This chain links TRBV2 with TRBJ1-5; 9 bases are shared with TRBD1. The CDR3 is 15 residues long. The germline V gene has CDR1 SNHLY and CDR2 FYNNEI. V dropped 8 bases and J dropped 1; count of bases not matched to a gene: 6. The DNA of the CDR3 is TGTGCCAGCGACCGGGACAGGGTAAGCAATCAGCCCCAGCATTTT. This codes for CASDRDRVSNQPQHF.

This clone was observed a single time. The V gene is TRBV10-1, the J gene TRBJ2-2; 10 nucleotides align to TRBD1. This CDR3 has 14 amino acids. Trimming at V came to 8 bases and at J to 7 bases, leaving 7 bases not matched to a gene. CDR1 and CDR2 (germline): WNHNN, SYGVQD (reference sequence). Written as DNA, the CDR3 is TGCGCCAGCTCTCGGGACAGGGGCGACGGGGAGCTGTTTTTT. It translates to CASSRDRGDGELFF.

The V gene is TRBV30, the J gene TRBJ2-3; 7 positions match TRBD1. V trimming: 5 bases; J trimming: 3 bases; junction bases outside the gene matches: 5. Germline loops: CDR1 GTSNPN, CDR2 SVGIG (reference sequence). CDR3 length equals 13 residues. The CDR3 spells CAWATDRTDTQYF. DNA of the CDR3: TGTGCCTGGGCTACGGACAGGACAGATACGCAGTATTTT.

The chain recombines TRBV6-6 with TRBJ1-1; tentatively, D is TRBD1 (6 bases). V was cut by 0 bases and J by 4 bases, with 12 bases left in between. CDR3 length: 15 amino acids. Germline CDR1 and CDR2: MNHNY and SVGAGI (reference sequence). Here the CDR3 reads CASSYSSQGSTEAFF. CDR3 bases: TGTGCCAGCAGTTACTCGTCCCAGGGGAGCACTGAAGCTTTCTTT.